The present TCR beta chain was sequenced within a study of blood T cells in healthy people across ages. A second 7 to 11 cycle PCR used barcoded and J-beta primers. MiXCR, run by TCRdb on the 5' RACE reads, gives a single entry per CDR3 protein. This repertoire shows 1.5 million to 2 million distinct CDR3 sequences, about 28% found once; its top ten account for 7.7%. Isolation per sample recovered at least 6 million PBMCs. The origin of this receptor is a woman aged 25 to 45 in good health. Sequencing was carried out using blood.

Written as DNA, the CDR3 is TGTGCCAGCACGTCGGGTGAAGGGGCTAACACTGAAGCTTTCTTT. Translated, it gives CASTSGEGANTEAFF. The V and J genes are TRBV7-9 and TRBJ1-1; TRBD1 is a possible D gene (5 bases). Deletions cut 7 bases from V and 2 bases from J, with 17 bases between. Germline values: CDR1 SEHNR, CDR2 FQNEAQ (reference sequence). There are 15 residues in the CDR3.